A single T cell receptor beta chain is shown here with its context. This clonotype was picked up many times. The target of this receptor is not known. Base-call qualities are not available, and no considerably larger clone is one nucleotide away. PBMCs were isolated by Ficoll-Paque density gradient centrifugation. The CDR3 has 14 amino acids, counting the end cysteine and phenylalanine. Only the CDR3 DNA stays, 42 bases, in frame from base 1. Trimming takes 5 bases from V and 3 bases from J, and the germline ends sit 9 bases apart. The germline V gene gives CDR1 as KGHDR and CDR2 as SFDVKD. The sample belongs to a study of T-cell memory formation after mild COVID-19 (dated by TCRdb to the early 2020s). The study in broad terms: Most TCR sequence clusters were specific to one of the two donors. In a couple of donors, T-cell clones that expanded and contracted after mild COVID-19 were followed by sequencing TCRalpha and TCRbeta repertoires longitudinally. Two young, previously healthy adult volunteers, one female and one male, were included in the cohort. Overall study results and their limits: The detection of some responding clones in pre-infection memory suggests that pre-existing cross-reactive memory T cells joined the SARS-CoV-2 response. Clones that contracted from day 15 to 85 showed balanced CD4/CD8 phenotypes, whereas a second wave of clones that expanded from day 15 to 37 leaned towards CD4+. Contracting CD4+ clones turned up mainly in the CM and EM memory subsets, whereas EMRA was where CD8+ clones were enriched. Only two mild cases were covered in the study, and larger cohorts including severe cases with pre-infection samples were considered necessary. SARS-CoV-2 specificity of the second-wave clones peaking on day 37 was not confirmed.

The data were produced on an Illumina NovaSeq 6000. cDNA libraries for TCRalpha and TCRbeta were prepared by 5'RACE using constant-segment primers, with sample barcodes and unique molecular identifiers added. Trizol reagent was used to extract RNA from every sample. The libraries were amplified in two PCR steps, and the second step added a second sample barcode and Illumina TruSeq adapters. Libraries were sequenced on an Illumina NovaSeq with 2 x 150 bp paired-end reads. For the original study's pipeline: With migec v1.2.7, reads were demultiplexed and then collapsed into UMI-guided consensus sequences. Using mixcr v2.1.11, UMI consensuses were aligned to TRA and TRB V and J templates and then assembled into clonotypes. Clonotypes were classified as expanded or contracted when called significant by both edgeR and NoisET, with noise models trained on biological replicates. For edgeR calls, a false discovery rate-adjusted p below 0.01 and a log2 fold-change threshold of 1 were applied. As an exploratory analysis of dynamics, max-normalized trajectories of the 1000 most abundant clonotypes were examined with PCA combined with hierarchical clustering. Each responding clone was given a CD4 or CD8 phenotype based on the CD4+ and CD8+ repertoires, which had been sequenced separately. TCRdb handled the public reads itself, with Q25 trimming in fastp and clone calling in MiXCR, and kept productive beta chains. Every entry covers one CDR3 protein and lists the most common genes and DNA from its rows. These V and J calls originate from TCRdb's pipeline instead of the authors' own analysis. The sample includes 150,000 to 200,000 distinct CDR3 sequences, with around 13% observed a single time. In total, the top ten clones hold 13% to 15% of the sample.

The receptor was isolated from an adult woman who had mild COVID-19 (a few samples of this study predate the infection). The sample titles of this study are shuffled in the database, so cell type and time point are left out; the donor was told from shared clones. The sample was PBMCs or a T cell subset sorted from them (not recorded which). This receptor chain uses TRBV24-1 and TRBJ2-2; the D segment might be TRBD1 or TRBD2, since each matches 5 bases. The sequenced DNA: TGTGCCACCAGTGGACAGAGGGACACCGGGGAGCTGTTTTTT. Its product reads: CATSGQRDTGELFF.